The source of this T cell receptor beta chain is a study of a mutant IDH1 vaccine in newly diagnosed glioma. Sequenced by immunoSEQ multiplex PCR; TCRdb stores in-frame clones only, minus some. The repertoire consists of approximately 76,000 clones, with about 91% occurring once and the leading ten covering 0.5% to 0.7%. As regards this clone: Antigen: not known.

Time point specified: week 5, during vaccination. Doses consisted of 300 ug of mutant IDH1 20-mer peptide each, paired with topical imiquimod. V was clipped by 3 bases and J by 3 bases, with 12 bases between them. This CDR3 comprises 14 residues. Germline V gene lookup returns CDR1 MNHEY and CDR2 SMNVEV (reference sequence). The chain links TRBV27 to TRBJ2-7, with D possibly being TRBD2 (6 bases). Material: PBMCs, obtained from a glioma patient whose treatment included an IDH1 peptide vaccine. The sequence came from a woman in her forties or fifties with glioma. CDR3 sequence (DNA): TGTGCCAGCAGTTTCGTGGGAGGTGGCTACGAGCAGTACTTC. Its protein product is CASSFVGGGYEQYF.